The rows below give T cell receptor beta chains drawn from one sample of a study of blood T cell repertoires in COVID-19. Repertoires were generated with immunoSEQ multiplex PCR, while TCRdb's copy carries only in-frame clones and drops some. The profile shows roughly 280,000 clones, 70% to 90% of them singletons. The sample comprised peripheral blood. These receptor sequences come from a woman aged 70 to 79 with acute or convalescent COVID-19. Each CDR3 is given with its conserved first and last residue. Fields, in order: clone size, V gene, D gene, J gene, CDR3 protein, CDR3 DNA. D genes are given only for firm matches. Only some rows state a clone size, as once, few, many or a class for expanded clones.

clone_size: once; v_call: TRBV5-4; d_call: NA; j_call: TRBJ1-1; cdr3_aa: CASSLGVAKSSETEAFF; cdr3_nt: TGTGCCAGCAGCTTGGGGGTAGCTAAGAGCTCAGAGACTGAAGCTTTCTTT
clone_size: NA; v_call: TRBV5-1; d_call: TRBD2; j_call: TRBJ2-5; cdr3_aa: CASGRGNFQETQYF; cdr3_nt: TGCGCCAGCGGGCGGGGGAATTTCCAAGAGACCCAGTACTTC
clone_size: NA; v_call: TRBV19; d_call: NA; j_call: TRBJ2-5; cdr3_aa: CASGFQQETQYF; cdr3_nt: TGTGCCAGTGGTTTTCAGCAAGAGACCCAGTACTTC
clone_size: NA; v_call: TRBV19; d_call: NA; j_call: TRBJ1-2; cdr3_aa: CASSPPGRTSNYGYTF; cdr3_nt: TGTGCCAGTAGTCCCCCAGGGCGAACGTCTAACTATGGCTACACCTTC
clone_size: NA; v_call: TRBV2; d_call: NA; j_call: TRBJ1-6; cdr3_aa: CASSLSSYNSPLHF; cdr3_nt: TGTGCCAGCAGCCTGAGCTCCTATAATTCACCCCTCCACTTT
clone_size: NA; v_call: TRBV12-3/TRBV12-4; d_call: NA; j_call: TRBJ1-2; cdr3_aa: CASSIGETYGYTF; cdr3_nt: TGTGCCAGCAGTATCGGGGAGACCTATGGCTACACCTTC
clone_size: NA; v_call: TRBV7-9; d_call: NA; j_call: TRBJ2-3; cdr3_aa: CATGTSGTDTQYF; cdr3_nt: TGTGCCACCGGGACTTCTGGCACAGATACGCAGTATTTT
clone_size: NA; v_call: TRBV7-9; d_call: TRBD1; j_call: TRBJ1-4; cdr3_aa: CASSLMGQGVARELFF; cdr3_nt: TGTGCCAGCAGCTTGATGGGACAGGGGGTCGCGAGGGAACTGTTTTTT
clone_size: NA; v_call: TRBV11-2; d_call: TRBD1; j_call: TRBJ2-2; cdr3_aa: CASSASGGVTGELFF; cdr3_nt: TGTGCCAGCAGCGCCTCAGGGGGAGTCACCGGGGAGCTGTTTTTT
clone_size: NA; v_call: TRBV5-1; d_call: NA; j_call: TRBJ2-5; cdr3_aa: CASSFRGMVEETQYF; cdr3_nt: TGCGCCAGCAGCTTTCGAGGGATGGTGGAAGAGACCCAGTACTTC
clone_size: NA; v_call: TRBV7-3; d_call: NA; j_call: TRBJ2-1; cdr3_aa: CASSGGSGDSYNEQFF; cdr3_nt: TGTGCCAGCAGCGGAGGGTCGGGGGACTCCTACAATGAGCAGTTCTTC
clone_size: few; v_call: TRBV5-1; d_call: NA; j_call: TRBJ2-7; cdr3_aa: CASSLGGSQRYEQYF; cdr3_nt: TGCGCCAGCAGCTTGGGAGGGAGCCAACGCTACGAGCAGTACTTC
clone_size: NA; v_call: TRBV5-1; d_call: NA; j_call: TRBJ1-6; cdr3_aa: CASSLGSGDSPLHF; cdr3_nt: TGCGCCAGCAGCTTAGGGAGCGGCGATTCACCCCTCCACTTT
clone_size: NA; v_call: TRBV18; d_call: TRBD2; j_call: TRBJ2-7; cdr3_aa: CASSTIVRSGVPNEQYF; cdr3_nt: TGTGCCAGCTCTACTATCGTAAGGAGCGGGGTCCCAAACGAGCAGTACTTC
clone_size: NA; v_call: TRBV11-3; d_call: NA; j_call: TRBJ2-3; cdr3_aa: CASSLGRDTQYF; cdr3_nt: TGTGCCAGCAGCTTGGGGAGAGATACGCAGTATTTT
clone_size: NA; v_call: TRBV11-2; d_call: NA; j_call: TRBJ2-7; cdr3_aa: CASSLEPGWEQYF; cdr3_nt: TGTGCCAGCAGCTTAGAACCGGGGTGGGAGCAGTACTTC
clone_size: NA; v_call: TRBV12-3/TRBV12-4; d_call: TRBD2; j_call: TRBJ2-7; cdr3_aa: CASSRETSGEQYF; cdr3_nt: TGTGCCAGCAGCCGAGAGACTAGCGGGGAACAGTACTTC
clone_size: NA; v_call: TRBV15; d_call: NA; j_call: TRBJ1-1; cdr3_aa: CATSSDTRVNTEAFF; cdr3_nt: TGTGCCACCAGTTCCGATACCAGGGTGAACACTGAAGCTTTCTTT
clone_size: NA; v_call: TRBV5-4; d_call: NA; j_call: TRBJ1-2; cdr3_aa: CASSPRGSQGYTF; cdr3_nt: TGTGCCAGCAGCCCTAGGGGATCGCAGGGCTACACCTTC
clone_size: NA; v_call: TRBV18; d_call: TRBD1; j_call: TRBJ1-2; cdr3_aa: CASSRTHGVGGPYGYTF; cdr3_nt: TGTGCCAGCTCGCGCACCCATGGCGTAGGGGGCCCCTATGGCTACACCTTC
clone_size: NA; v_call: TRBV2; d_call: TRBD1; j_call: TRBJ2-3; cdr3_aa: CASSGTGGTQYF; cdr3_nt: TGTGCCAGCAGCGGGACAGGGGGTACGCAGTATTTT
clone_size: NA; v_call: TRBV18; d_call: NA; j_call: TRBJ1-1; cdr3_aa: CASSPSGGTEAFF; cdr3_nt: TGTGCCAGCTCCCCGAGCGGGGGCACTGAAGCTTTCTTT
clone_size: NA; v_call: TRBV28; d_call: TRBD1; j_call: TRBJ1-2; cdr3_aa: CASSSGASQGDWEGYTF; cdr3_nt: TGTGCCAGCAGTTCAGGGGCCTCCCAGGGGGACTGGGAGGGCTACACCTTC
clone_size: once; v_call: TRBV18; d_call: TRBD1; j_call: TRBJ2-5; cdr3_aa: CASSGVGGTRETQYF; cdr3_nt: TGTGCCAGCTCAGGGGTAGGGGGCACGAGAGAGACCCAGTACTTC
clone_size: once; v_call: TRBV10-3; d_call: NA; j_call: TRBJ1-1; cdr3_aa: CAISESPGLTEAFF; cdr3_nt: TGTGCCATCAGTGAGTCTCCGGGACTGACTGAAGCTTTCTTT
clone_size: few; v_call: TRBV25-1; d_call: NA; j_call: TRBJ2-7; cdr3_aa: CASSEFTRQYF; cdr3_nt: TGTGCCAGCAGTGAGTTTACGAGGCAGTACTTC
clone_size: NA; v_call: TRBV6-5; d_call: NA; j_call: TRBJ1-2; cdr3_aa: CASSYSGAQGYTF; cdr3_nt: TGTGCCAGCAGTTACTCTGGGGCCCAAGGCTACACCTTC
clone_size: NA; v_call: TRBV12-5; d_call: TRBD1; j_call: TRBJ1-1; cdr3_aa: CASGFPRGTVSEAFF; cdr3_nt: TGTGCTAGTGGTTTCCCCAGGGGGACGGTTTCTGAAGCTTTCTTT
clone_size: NA; v_call: TRBV2; d_call: NA; j_call: TRBJ1-2; cdr3_aa: CASSDGGYGYTF; cdr3_nt: TGTGCCAGCAGTGACGGAGGCTATGGCTACACCTTC
clone_size: NA; v_call: TRBV7-4; d_call: NA; j_call: TRBJ1-5; cdr3_aa: CASSPRESFSNQPQHF; cdr3_nt: TGTGCCAGCAGCCCCCGGGAGAGTTTTAGCAATCAGCCCCAGCATTTT
clone_size: NA; v_call: TRBV6-4; d_call: NA; j_call: TRBJ1-1; cdr3_aa: CASRQLPRNTEAFF; cdr3_nt: TGTGCCAGCAGACAGCTTCCCCGGAACACTGAAGCTTTCTTT
clone_size: NA; v_call: TRBV19; d_call: TRBD2; j_call: TRBJ2-1; cdr3_aa: CASSTLWKRGGRDEQFF; cdr3_nt: TGTGCCAGTAGTACCCTTTGGAAGCGGGGGGGCCGCGATGAGCAGTTCTTC
clone_size: NA; v_call: TRBV5-1; d_call: NA; j_call: TRBJ1-5; cdr3_aa: CASSTSSNQPQHF; cdr3_nt: TGCGCCAGCAGCACTTCTAGCAATCAGCCCCAGCATTTT
clone_size: NA; v_call: TRBV3-1/TRBV3-2; d_call: TRBD1; j_call: TRBJ2-2; cdr3_aa: CASSPTGGANTGELFF; cdr3_nt: TGTGCCAGCAGCCCGACAGGGGGTGCGAACACCGGGGAGCTGTTTTTT
clone_size: NA; v_call: TRBV12-1; d_call: NA; j_call: TRBJ2-7; cdr3_aa: CASSLSGEDTYEQYF; cdr3_nt: TGTGCCAGCAGCTTGTCAGGTGAGGACACCTACGAGCAGTACTTC